Reported below is one T cell receptor beta chain. What it binds is unknown. The assay was immunoSEQ multiplex PCR, and TCRdb's table has in-frame clones only and misses some. The sample records about 1,800,000 clones, roughly 95% being singletons. CD45RO-negative CD8 cells positively selected for CCR7 made up the naive population, which excluded terminally differentiated effector memory CD45RA+ cells. The data were obtained in a study of shared clonotypes between healthy human individuals. Study details: For every donor, three CD4 naive, three CD4 memory, two CD8 naive and one CD8 memory plates were used.

Study outcomes and limitations: Non-shared clonotypes displayed generation probabilities falling below those of clonotypes present in all four donors. Naive CD4 clonotypes overlapped across several donors at roughly 5.1%.

The CDR3 has 14 amino acids. Germline loops: CDR1 MGHRA, CDR2 YSYEKL. V was cut by 4 bases and J by 3 bases, with 13 bases left in between. V gene TRBV4-1 combines with J gene TRBJ2-7; a weak D match, TRBD1 (6 bases). The sample was naive CD8+ T cells sorted from blood. This sequence was found in a man in his late teens or twenties in good health. CDR3 sequence (DNA): TGCGCCAGCAGCCCCCGACAGGAAATCTACGAGCAGTACTTC. Translation gives CASSPRQEIYEQYF.